These T cell receptor beta chains were read from a single sample in a study of CD8+ T cells in alopecia areata. Generated by immunoSEQ multiplex PCR, the TCRdb table keeps only in-frame clones and is missing some. Of 150,000 to 250,000 clones detected, roughly 64% appear once; the ten largest clones hold roughly 5%. The sequences come from CD4+ T cells sorted from blood, collected at week 24, from a patient treated with tofacitinib. These TCRs come from a human donor with alopecia areata. Both conserved end residues are part of each CDR3. The D gene is left open where the match is weak. Expanded clones get a size class; other rows say once, few or many, or leave the size out.

v_gene	d_gene	abundance	j_gene	CDR3nt	CDR3aa
TRBV6-5	NA	few	TRBJ1-6	TGTGCCAGCAGCCCCACGGGGACGGGTAATTCACCCCTCCACTTT	CASSPTGTGNSPLHF
TRBV13	TRBD1	few	TRBJ2-7	TGTGCCAGCAGCGAAACAGGGGCCGAGCAGTACTTC	CASSETGAEQYF
TRBV7-9	NA	few	TRBJ2-1	TGTGCCAGCACCTTCGCCCGGTACAATGAGCAGTTCTTC	CASTFARYNEQFF
TRBV6-6	TRBD1	NA	TRBJ1-2	TGTGCCAGCAGTTCAGGACAGGGTTTCTATGGCTACACCTTC	CASSSGQGFYGYTF
TRBV4-1	NA	NA	TRBJ2-7	TGCGCCAGCAGCCAAGAACACGCGAGTACCTACGAGCAGTACTTC	CASSQEHASTYEQYF
TRBV29-1	TRBD1	NA	TRBJ2-3	TGCAGCGTTGAGAGGGACAGAATAACAGATACGCAGTATTTT	CSVERDRITDTQYF
TRBV5-4	NA	NA	TRBJ1-2	TGTGCCAGCAGCTTGGTGGGGACAAACTATGGCTACACCTTC	CASSLVGTNYGYTF
TRBV7-2	NA	NA	TRBJ2-5	TGTGCCAGTGGCCAGGGGCTAGCCGAGACCCAGTACTTC	CASGQGLAETQYF
TRBV7-2	NA	few	TRBJ2-5	TGTGCCAGCAGCTTAGAGACCCAGTACTTC	CASSLETQYF
TRBV6-5	NA	once	TRBJ1-1	TGTGCCAGCAGATACCAGGGTCGGGTCAACACTGAAGCTTTCTTT	CASRYQGRVNTEAFF
TRBV30	NA	few	TRBJ1-1	TGTGCCTGGAGTGCAGTACAGGGATTCACTGAAGCTTTCTTT	CAWSAVQGFTEAFF
TRBV28	NA	NA	TRBJ2-7	TGTGCCAGCAGTTTTTGGGGTCCTAGCTCCTACGAGCAGTACTTC	CASSFWGPSSYEQYF
TRBV7-9	TRBD1	NA	TRBJ2-1	TGTGCCAGCAGCCCCGGGACAGGGCCCCTCAATGAGCAGTTCTTC	CASSPGTGPLNEQFF
TRBV7-2	TRBD2	few	TRBJ2-1	TGTGCCAGCAGCTCAGCGGGGGGCGAGCAGTTCTTC	CASSSAGGEQFF
TRBV5-1	TRBD1	NA	TRBJ2-7	TGCGCCAGCAGCCACGGGACAGAACCCTACGAGCAGTACTTC	CASSHGTEPYEQYF
TRBV7-9	TRBD1	few	TRBJ1-2	TGTGCCAGCAGCTTAGCGGCAGGGGGCAGCTATGGCTACACCTTC	CASSLAAGGSYGYTF
TRBV4-3	TRBD2	NA	TRBJ2-1	TGCGCCAGCAGCCAACGGACTAGCGGGAGGAGATGGGATGAGCAGTTCTTC	CASSQRTSGRRWDEQFF
TRBV9	NA	NA	TRBJ2-7	TGTGCCAGCAGCGCAGGGCCCGGACGAAACGAGCAGTACTTC	CASSAGPGRNEQYF
TRBV9	TRBD1	once	TRBJ1-5	TGTGCCAGCAGCGCTCGGGACAGGGTTTATAGCAATCAGCCCCAGCATTTT	CASSARDRVYSNQPQHF
TRBV7-2	NA	few	TRBJ1-2	TGTGCCAGCAGCTTGACCCCACAGGGAGGTCGTAACTATGGCTACACCTTC	CASSLTPQGGRNYGYTF
TRBV4-1	TRBD2	few	TRBJ2-5	TGCGCCAGCAGCCAATCCCCTAGCGGGGCGCAAGAGACCCAGTACTTC	CASSQSPSGAQETQYF
TRBV7-2	NA	NA	TRBJ1-2	TGTGCCAGCAGCTTTCGGGCAGGGGATGGCTACACCTTC	CASSFRAGDGYTF
TRBV5-1	NA	NA	TRBJ2-6	TGCGCCAGCAGCTTGGCCGGCCTGTCCTCTGGGGCCAACGTCCTGACTTTC	CASSLAGLSSGANVLTF
TRBV28	NA	few	TRBJ2-5	TGTGCCAGCAGTATGGGGTTGATCCGAGAGACCCAGTACTTC	CASSMGLIRETQYF
TRBV7-2	TRBD1	NA	TRBJ1-5	TGTGCCAGCAGCCCAAGGGGGCGGAATCAGCCCCAGCATTTT	CASSPRGRNQPQHF